What follows is one T cell receptor beta chain and its context. What it binds is not known. The sample originates from a study of CD4 T cells in relation to SARS-CoV-2 and coronaviruses. On the study more broadly: TCR beta CDR3s were sequenced after approximately 11-day antigen culture of PBMCs.

Assay: immunoSEQ multiplex PCR; the TCRdb copy retains only in-frame clones and omits some. The sample comprises tens of thousands of clones, roughly 76% of which are singletons, and under 3.5% rests with the top ten. The CDR3 runs to 14 residues. V gave up 3 bases and J gave up 4 bases, with 16 bases separating them. Germline V gene lookup returns CDR1 GTSNPN and CDR2 SVGIG (reference sequence). The sequencing input was memory CD4+ T cells from PBMCs, cultured in vitro. This rearrangement joins TRBV30 to TRBJ2-7, with D possibly matching TRBD1 (6 bases). The receptor was isolated from an adult with COVID-19. The CDR3 loop reads CAWRRSGVRYEQYF. CDR3 sequence (DNA): TGTGCCTGGAGGAGGTCAGGGGTGAGGTACGAGCAGTACTTC.